This is a list of T cell receptor beta chains from one sample in a study of vaccination effects on CD4 cells after COVID-19. The table came from immunoSEQ multiplex PCR; TCRdb's copy has only in-frame clones and leaves some out. The repertoire has tens of thousands of clones, roughly 76% of them found once; the top ten carry roughly 10%. Which antigens these TCRs recognize remains unknown. The source was CD4+ T cells from PBMCs cultured without peptide, collected before COVID-19 vaccination. The receptors stem from a human donor who had a prior SARS-CoV-2 infection. Both conserved end residues are part of each CDR3. A D gene is named only where the DNA matches it firmly. Clone size is not always given. Where it is, it says once, few, many or a class for expanded clones.

V	J	length	D	size	DNA	CDR3
TRBV7-3	TRBJ2-3	17	NA	few	TGTGCCAGCAGCTTAGGGGGCGGAATAACGTCCACAGATACGCAGTATTTT	CASSLGGGITSTDTQYF
TRBV24-1	TRBJ2-2	17	TRBD2	NA	TGTGCCACCAGTGATTCCGGGAGGGCTAGCGGCACCGGGGAGCTGTTTTTT	CATSDSGRASGTGELFF
TRBV11-3	TRBJ2-1	13	NA	NA	TGTGCCAGCAGGACACCTGGGCGGCCGGGGCAGTTCTTC	CASRTPGRPGQFF
TRBV30	TRBJ2-1	15	NA	few	TGTGCCTGGAGTGAGGGGGTAGCCCCGGTCAATGAGCAGTTCTTC	CAWSEGVAPVNEQFF
TRBV5-6	TRBJ1-5	14	NA	NA	TGTGCCAGCAGCTTGGGACAGCTAAATCAGCCCCAGCATTTT	CASSLGQLNQPQHF
TRBV21-1	TRBJ1-4	12	NA	NA	TGTGTCAAGGGACGAAAAATAGAAAAACTGTTTTTT	CVKGRKIEKLFF
TRBV5-1	TRBJ2-1	16	TRBD2	few	TGCGCCAGCAGCTCCTGGTTTGGGGGGGAATATAATGAGCAGTTCTTC	CASSSWFGGEYNEQFF
TRBV7-3	TRBJ2-7	13	TRBD2	NA	TGTGCCAGCAGCTTACGTCGGGGGGGCGAGCAGTACTTC	CASSLRRGGEQYF
TRBV10-3	TRBJ2-5	12	NA	NA	TGTGCCATCAGTGAGGGGGGGCTAGGGCAGTACTTC	CAISEGGLGQYF
TRBV7-9	TRBJ1-2	13	TRBD1	NA	TGTGCCAGCACAGGACAGGGCTTTAATGGCTACACCTTC	CASTGQGFNGYTF
TRBV2	TRBJ2-7	13	NA	NA	TGTGCCAGCGCCAAGTACGGCGGGGACGAGCAGTACTTC	CASAKYGGDEQYF